The clone carrying this T cell receptor (beta chain) was recorded many times. Its antigen is not known. This specimen belongs to a study of T cell repertoires in cytomegalovirus infection. Study in general: Both CMV infection and a matching HLA type were indicated by public TCR beta signatures.

TCRdb redid the calling of the reads with MiXCR, one entry per CDR3 protein. The sample has some 390,000 distinct CDR3 sequences; roughly 18% are singletons. Findings and caveats of the study: Dominant in the ex vivo response were TCR beta clonotypes restricted by HLA-C and specific for CMV.

The TCR was taken from a human donor in good health (CMV status not recorded). Some clones in this sample may be carry-over from other donors' samples. Sequencing used PBMCs.

CDR3 region: CASSLMHSTDTQYF. The CDR3 coding sequence is TGTGCCAGCAGCTTAATGCATAGCACAGATACGCAGTATTTT. The J gene is TRBJ2-3, the V gene TRBV7-2; D gene unclear. This CDR3 is built from 14 residues. The V gene lost 2 bases and the J gene lost 0 bases, with 6 bases spanning the gap. Germline values: CDR1 SGHTA, CDR2 FQGNSA.